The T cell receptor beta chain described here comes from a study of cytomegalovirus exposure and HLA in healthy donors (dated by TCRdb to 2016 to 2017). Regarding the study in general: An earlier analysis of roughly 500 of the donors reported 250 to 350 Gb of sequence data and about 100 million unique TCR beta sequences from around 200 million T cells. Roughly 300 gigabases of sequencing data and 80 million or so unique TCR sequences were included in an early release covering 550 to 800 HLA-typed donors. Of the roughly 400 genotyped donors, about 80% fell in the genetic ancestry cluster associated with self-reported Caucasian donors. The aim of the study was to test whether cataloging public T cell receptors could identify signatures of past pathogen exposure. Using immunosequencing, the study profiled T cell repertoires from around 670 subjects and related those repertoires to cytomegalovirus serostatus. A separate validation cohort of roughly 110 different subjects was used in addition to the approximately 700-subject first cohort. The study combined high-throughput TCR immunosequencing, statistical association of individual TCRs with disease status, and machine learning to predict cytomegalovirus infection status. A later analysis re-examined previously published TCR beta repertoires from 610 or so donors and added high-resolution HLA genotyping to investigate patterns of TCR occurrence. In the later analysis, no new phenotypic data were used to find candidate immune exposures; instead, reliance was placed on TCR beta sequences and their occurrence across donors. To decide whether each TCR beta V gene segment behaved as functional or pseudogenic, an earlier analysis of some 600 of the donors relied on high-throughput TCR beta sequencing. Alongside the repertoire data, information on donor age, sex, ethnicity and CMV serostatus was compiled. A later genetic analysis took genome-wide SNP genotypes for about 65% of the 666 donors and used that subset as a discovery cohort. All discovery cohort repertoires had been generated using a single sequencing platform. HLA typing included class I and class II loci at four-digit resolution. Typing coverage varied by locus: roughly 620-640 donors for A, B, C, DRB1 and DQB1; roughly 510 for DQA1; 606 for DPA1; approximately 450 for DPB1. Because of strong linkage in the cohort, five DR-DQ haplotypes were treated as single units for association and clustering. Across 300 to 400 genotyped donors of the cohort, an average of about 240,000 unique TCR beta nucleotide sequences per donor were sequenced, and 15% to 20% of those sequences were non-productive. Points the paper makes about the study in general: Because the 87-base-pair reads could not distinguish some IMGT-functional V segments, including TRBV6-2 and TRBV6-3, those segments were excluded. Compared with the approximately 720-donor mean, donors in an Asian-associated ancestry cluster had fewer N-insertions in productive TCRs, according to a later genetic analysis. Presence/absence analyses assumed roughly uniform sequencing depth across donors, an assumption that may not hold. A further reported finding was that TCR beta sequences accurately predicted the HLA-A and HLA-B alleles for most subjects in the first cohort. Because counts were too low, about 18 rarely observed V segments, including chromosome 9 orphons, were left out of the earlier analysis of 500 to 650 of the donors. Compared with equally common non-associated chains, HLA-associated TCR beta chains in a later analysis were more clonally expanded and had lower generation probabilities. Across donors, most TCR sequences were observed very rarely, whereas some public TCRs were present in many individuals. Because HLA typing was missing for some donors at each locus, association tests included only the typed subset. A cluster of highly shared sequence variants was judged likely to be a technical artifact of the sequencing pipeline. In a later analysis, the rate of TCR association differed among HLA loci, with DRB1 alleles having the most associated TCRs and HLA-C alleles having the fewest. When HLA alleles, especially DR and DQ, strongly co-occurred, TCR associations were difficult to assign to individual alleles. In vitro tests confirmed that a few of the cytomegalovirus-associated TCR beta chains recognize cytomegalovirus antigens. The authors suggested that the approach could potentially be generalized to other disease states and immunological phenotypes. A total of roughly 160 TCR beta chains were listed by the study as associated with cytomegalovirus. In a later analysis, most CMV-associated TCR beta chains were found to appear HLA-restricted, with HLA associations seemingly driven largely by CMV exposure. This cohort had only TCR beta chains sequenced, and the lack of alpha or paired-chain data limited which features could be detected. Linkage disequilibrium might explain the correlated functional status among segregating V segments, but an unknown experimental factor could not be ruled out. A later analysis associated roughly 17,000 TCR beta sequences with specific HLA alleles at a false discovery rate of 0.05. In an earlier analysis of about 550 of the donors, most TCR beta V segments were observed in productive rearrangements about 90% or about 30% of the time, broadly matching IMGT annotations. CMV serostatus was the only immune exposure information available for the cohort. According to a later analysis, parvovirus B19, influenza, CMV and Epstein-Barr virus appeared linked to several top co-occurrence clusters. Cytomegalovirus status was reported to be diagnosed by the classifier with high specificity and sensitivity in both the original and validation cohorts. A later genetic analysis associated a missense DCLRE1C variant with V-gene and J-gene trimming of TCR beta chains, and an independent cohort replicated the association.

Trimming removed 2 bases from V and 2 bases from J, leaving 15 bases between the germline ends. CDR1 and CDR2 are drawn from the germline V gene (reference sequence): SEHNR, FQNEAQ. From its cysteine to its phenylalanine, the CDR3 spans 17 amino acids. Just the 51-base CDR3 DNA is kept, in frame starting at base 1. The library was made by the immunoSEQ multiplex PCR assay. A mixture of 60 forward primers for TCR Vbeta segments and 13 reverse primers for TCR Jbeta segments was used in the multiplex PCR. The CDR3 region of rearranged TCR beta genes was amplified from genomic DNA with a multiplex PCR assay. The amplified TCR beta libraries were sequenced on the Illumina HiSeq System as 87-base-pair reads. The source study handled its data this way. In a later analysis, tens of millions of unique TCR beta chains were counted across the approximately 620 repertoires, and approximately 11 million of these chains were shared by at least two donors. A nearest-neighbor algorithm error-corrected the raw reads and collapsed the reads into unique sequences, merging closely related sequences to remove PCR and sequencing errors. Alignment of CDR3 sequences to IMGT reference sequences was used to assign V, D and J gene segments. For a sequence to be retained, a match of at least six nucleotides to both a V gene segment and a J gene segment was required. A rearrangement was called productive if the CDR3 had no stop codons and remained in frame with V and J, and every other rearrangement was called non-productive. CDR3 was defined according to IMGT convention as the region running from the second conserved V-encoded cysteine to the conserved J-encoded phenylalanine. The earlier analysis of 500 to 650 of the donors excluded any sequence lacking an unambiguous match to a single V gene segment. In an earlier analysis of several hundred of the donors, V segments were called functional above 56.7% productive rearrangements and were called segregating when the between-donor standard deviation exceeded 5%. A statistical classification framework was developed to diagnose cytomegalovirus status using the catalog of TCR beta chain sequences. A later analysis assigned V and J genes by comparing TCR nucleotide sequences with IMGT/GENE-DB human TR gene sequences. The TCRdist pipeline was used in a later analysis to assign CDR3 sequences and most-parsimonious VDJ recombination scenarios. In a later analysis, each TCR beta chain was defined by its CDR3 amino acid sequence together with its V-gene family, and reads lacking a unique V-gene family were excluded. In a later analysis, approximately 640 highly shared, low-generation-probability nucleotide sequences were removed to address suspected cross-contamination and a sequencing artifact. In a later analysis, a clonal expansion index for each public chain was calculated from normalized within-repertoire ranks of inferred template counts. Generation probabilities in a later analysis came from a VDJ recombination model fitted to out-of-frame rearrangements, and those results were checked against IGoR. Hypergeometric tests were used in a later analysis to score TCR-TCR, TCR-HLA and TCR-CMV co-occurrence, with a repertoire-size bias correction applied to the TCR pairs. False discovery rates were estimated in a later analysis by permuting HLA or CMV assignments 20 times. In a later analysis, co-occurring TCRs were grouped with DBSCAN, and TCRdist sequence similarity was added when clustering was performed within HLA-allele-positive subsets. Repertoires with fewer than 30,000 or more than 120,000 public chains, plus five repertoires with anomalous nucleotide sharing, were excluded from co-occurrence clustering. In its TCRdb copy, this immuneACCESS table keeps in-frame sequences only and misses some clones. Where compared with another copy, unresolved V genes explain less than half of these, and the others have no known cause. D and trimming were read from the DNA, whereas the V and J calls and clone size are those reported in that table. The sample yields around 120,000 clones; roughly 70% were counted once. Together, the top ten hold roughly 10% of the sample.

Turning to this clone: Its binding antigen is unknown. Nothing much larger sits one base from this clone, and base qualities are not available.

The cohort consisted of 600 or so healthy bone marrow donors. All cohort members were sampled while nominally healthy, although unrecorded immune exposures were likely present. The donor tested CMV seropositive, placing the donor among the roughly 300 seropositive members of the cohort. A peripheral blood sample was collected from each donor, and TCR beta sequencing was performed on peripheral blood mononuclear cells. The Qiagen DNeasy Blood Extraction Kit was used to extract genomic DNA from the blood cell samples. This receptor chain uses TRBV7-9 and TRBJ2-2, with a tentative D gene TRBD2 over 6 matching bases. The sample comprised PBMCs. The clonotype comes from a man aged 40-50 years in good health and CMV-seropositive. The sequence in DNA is TGTGCCAGCAGCTTAAGGAGGGGAAGGGGCAACACCGGGGAGCTGTTTTTT. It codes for CASSLRRGRGNTGELFF.